Listed below are T cell receptor beta chains from one sample, sequenced in a study of cytomegalovirus exposure and HLA in healthy donors. The assay was immunoSEQ multiplex PCR, and TCRdb's table has in-frame clones only and misses some. The sample lists about 90,000 clones, 60% to 80% occurring once. Sequencing was carried out using PBMCs. All receptors come from a boy aged 5-17 years in good health and CMV-seronegative. Each CDR3 is given with its conserved first and last residue. Each record gives: V gene, J gene, clone size, D gene, CDR3 DNA, CDR3 protein. The D gene is left open where the match is weak. Clone sizes are given selectively: once, few, many, or a class where the clone is expanded.

>TRBV7-2|TRBJ1-1|.|.
TGTGCCAGCAGCAGAGACAGGTACACTGAAGCTTTCTTT
CASSRDRYTEAFF
>TRBV7-8|TRBJ1-3|.|.
TGTGCCAGCAGCGCACGGAGGGAAGGAAACACCATATATTTT
CASSARREGNTIYF
>TRBV4-3|TRBJ1-1|.|.
TGCGCCAGCAGCCAAGCAGGGCACCTTAGAGAAGCTTTCTTT
CASSQAGHLREAFF
>TRBV6-5|TRBJ2-1|.|TRBD2
TGTGCCAGCAGTTCGCGGGGGGGCCTTGATGAGCAGTTCTTC
CASSSRGGLDEQFF
>TRBV5-1|TRBJ2-1|.|TRBD2
TGCGCCAGCGGATGGGGCGGGAGTGCCTACAATGAGCAGTTCTTC
CASGWGGSAYNEQFF
>TRBV7-3|TRBJ2-5|.|TRBD1
TGTGCCAGCAGCTTAACGGACAGGGGGCGCCAGTACTTC
CASSLTDRGRQYF
>TRBV7-2|TRBJ1-5|once|.
TGTGCCAGCAGCTCGTACAGGAGCGATCAGCCCCAGCATTTT
CASSSYRSDQPQHF
>TRBV6-5|TRBJ2-7|.|.
TGTGCCACGTTAGACAGGCAATCCTACGAGCAGTACTTC
CATLDRQSYEQYF
>TRBV25-1|TRBJ2-3|.|TRBD1
TGTGCCAGCAGTGGGGACAGGGGTGCCCCCACAGATACGCAGTATTTT
CASSGDRGAPTDTQYF
>TRBV5-1|TRBJ2-1|.|TRBD1
TGCGCCAGCAGCTTTAGATACGCCCGGGACAGGGATTGGAATGAGCAGTTCTTC
CASSFRYARDRDWNEQFF
>TRBV10-3|TRBJ2-7|.|.
TGTGCCATCAGCAAGACGGGGGACGGCGAGCAGTACTTC
CAISKTGDGEQYF
>TRBV4-3|TRBJ1-5|few|TRBD1
TGCGCCAGCAGCCAAGAGTGGGGACAGGGGGGACAGCCCCAGCATTTT
CASSQEWGQGGQPQHF
>TRBV6-5|TRBJ1-2|.|.
TGTGCCAGCAGAGAAGGGGCTGTTGTAGGCTACACCTTC
CASREGAVVGYTF
>TRBV7-9|TRBJ1-1|.|.
TGTGCCAGCAGCTCTACACAGGAAATGAACACTGAAGCTTTCTTT
CASSSTQEMNTEAFF
>TRBV5-1|TRBJ1-1|.|.
TGCGCCAGCAGCTTGGGGGCGGGAGTGAACACTGAAGCTTTCTTT
CASSLGAGVNTEAFF
>TRBV10-1|TRBJ2-1|few|TRBD2
TGCGCCAGCAGTGATGGACTAGCGGGGGCGATTAGCTCCTACAATGAGCAGTTCTTC
CASSDGLAGAISSYNEQFF
>TRBV10-2|TRBJ2-7|.|.
TGCGCCACCTCCCGGGAACAGATCGCCTACGAGCAGTACTTC
CATSREQIAYEQYF
>TRBV5-8|TRBJ2-7|.|TRBD1
TGTGCCAGCAGCTTGGACAGGACAGGGCCTTATGACGAGCAGTACTTC
CASSLDRTGPYDEQYF
>TRBV7-2|TRBJ2-7|.|TRBD2
TGTGCCAGCAGCTCGACGGGGCGGGAGGGGGACTTC
CASSSTGREGDF
>TRBV18|TRBJ2-1|.|TRBD2
TGTGCCAGCTCACCACCGACGGGAGGGGGGAATGAGCAGTTCTTC
CASSPPTGGGNEQFF
>TRBV7-8|TRBJ1-1|once|.
TGTGCCAGCAGCTTAACGAAAGGACTTTCTGAAGCTTTCTTT
CASSLTKGLSEAFF
>TRBV19|TRBJ2-1|.|TRBD2
TGTGCCAGTACCCGCGGAGCGGGGATCGGGAATGAGCAGTTCTTC
CASTRGAGIGNEQFF
>TRBV7-2|TRBJ2-7|.|TRBD1
TGTGCCAGCAGCTTTTCCCCGGGACAGGGCTACGAGCAGTACTTC
CASSFSPGQGYEQYF
>TRBV4-3|TRBJ1-5|once|TRBD1
TGCGCCAGCAGCCAAGATAGGACAGGGGGAGATCAGCCCCAGCATTTT
CASSQDRTGGDQPQHF
>TRBV28|TRBJ1-2|.|TRBD1
TGTGCCAGCAGCTCGACAGGGGTAGCTAACTATGGCTACACCTTC
CASSSTGVANYGYTF